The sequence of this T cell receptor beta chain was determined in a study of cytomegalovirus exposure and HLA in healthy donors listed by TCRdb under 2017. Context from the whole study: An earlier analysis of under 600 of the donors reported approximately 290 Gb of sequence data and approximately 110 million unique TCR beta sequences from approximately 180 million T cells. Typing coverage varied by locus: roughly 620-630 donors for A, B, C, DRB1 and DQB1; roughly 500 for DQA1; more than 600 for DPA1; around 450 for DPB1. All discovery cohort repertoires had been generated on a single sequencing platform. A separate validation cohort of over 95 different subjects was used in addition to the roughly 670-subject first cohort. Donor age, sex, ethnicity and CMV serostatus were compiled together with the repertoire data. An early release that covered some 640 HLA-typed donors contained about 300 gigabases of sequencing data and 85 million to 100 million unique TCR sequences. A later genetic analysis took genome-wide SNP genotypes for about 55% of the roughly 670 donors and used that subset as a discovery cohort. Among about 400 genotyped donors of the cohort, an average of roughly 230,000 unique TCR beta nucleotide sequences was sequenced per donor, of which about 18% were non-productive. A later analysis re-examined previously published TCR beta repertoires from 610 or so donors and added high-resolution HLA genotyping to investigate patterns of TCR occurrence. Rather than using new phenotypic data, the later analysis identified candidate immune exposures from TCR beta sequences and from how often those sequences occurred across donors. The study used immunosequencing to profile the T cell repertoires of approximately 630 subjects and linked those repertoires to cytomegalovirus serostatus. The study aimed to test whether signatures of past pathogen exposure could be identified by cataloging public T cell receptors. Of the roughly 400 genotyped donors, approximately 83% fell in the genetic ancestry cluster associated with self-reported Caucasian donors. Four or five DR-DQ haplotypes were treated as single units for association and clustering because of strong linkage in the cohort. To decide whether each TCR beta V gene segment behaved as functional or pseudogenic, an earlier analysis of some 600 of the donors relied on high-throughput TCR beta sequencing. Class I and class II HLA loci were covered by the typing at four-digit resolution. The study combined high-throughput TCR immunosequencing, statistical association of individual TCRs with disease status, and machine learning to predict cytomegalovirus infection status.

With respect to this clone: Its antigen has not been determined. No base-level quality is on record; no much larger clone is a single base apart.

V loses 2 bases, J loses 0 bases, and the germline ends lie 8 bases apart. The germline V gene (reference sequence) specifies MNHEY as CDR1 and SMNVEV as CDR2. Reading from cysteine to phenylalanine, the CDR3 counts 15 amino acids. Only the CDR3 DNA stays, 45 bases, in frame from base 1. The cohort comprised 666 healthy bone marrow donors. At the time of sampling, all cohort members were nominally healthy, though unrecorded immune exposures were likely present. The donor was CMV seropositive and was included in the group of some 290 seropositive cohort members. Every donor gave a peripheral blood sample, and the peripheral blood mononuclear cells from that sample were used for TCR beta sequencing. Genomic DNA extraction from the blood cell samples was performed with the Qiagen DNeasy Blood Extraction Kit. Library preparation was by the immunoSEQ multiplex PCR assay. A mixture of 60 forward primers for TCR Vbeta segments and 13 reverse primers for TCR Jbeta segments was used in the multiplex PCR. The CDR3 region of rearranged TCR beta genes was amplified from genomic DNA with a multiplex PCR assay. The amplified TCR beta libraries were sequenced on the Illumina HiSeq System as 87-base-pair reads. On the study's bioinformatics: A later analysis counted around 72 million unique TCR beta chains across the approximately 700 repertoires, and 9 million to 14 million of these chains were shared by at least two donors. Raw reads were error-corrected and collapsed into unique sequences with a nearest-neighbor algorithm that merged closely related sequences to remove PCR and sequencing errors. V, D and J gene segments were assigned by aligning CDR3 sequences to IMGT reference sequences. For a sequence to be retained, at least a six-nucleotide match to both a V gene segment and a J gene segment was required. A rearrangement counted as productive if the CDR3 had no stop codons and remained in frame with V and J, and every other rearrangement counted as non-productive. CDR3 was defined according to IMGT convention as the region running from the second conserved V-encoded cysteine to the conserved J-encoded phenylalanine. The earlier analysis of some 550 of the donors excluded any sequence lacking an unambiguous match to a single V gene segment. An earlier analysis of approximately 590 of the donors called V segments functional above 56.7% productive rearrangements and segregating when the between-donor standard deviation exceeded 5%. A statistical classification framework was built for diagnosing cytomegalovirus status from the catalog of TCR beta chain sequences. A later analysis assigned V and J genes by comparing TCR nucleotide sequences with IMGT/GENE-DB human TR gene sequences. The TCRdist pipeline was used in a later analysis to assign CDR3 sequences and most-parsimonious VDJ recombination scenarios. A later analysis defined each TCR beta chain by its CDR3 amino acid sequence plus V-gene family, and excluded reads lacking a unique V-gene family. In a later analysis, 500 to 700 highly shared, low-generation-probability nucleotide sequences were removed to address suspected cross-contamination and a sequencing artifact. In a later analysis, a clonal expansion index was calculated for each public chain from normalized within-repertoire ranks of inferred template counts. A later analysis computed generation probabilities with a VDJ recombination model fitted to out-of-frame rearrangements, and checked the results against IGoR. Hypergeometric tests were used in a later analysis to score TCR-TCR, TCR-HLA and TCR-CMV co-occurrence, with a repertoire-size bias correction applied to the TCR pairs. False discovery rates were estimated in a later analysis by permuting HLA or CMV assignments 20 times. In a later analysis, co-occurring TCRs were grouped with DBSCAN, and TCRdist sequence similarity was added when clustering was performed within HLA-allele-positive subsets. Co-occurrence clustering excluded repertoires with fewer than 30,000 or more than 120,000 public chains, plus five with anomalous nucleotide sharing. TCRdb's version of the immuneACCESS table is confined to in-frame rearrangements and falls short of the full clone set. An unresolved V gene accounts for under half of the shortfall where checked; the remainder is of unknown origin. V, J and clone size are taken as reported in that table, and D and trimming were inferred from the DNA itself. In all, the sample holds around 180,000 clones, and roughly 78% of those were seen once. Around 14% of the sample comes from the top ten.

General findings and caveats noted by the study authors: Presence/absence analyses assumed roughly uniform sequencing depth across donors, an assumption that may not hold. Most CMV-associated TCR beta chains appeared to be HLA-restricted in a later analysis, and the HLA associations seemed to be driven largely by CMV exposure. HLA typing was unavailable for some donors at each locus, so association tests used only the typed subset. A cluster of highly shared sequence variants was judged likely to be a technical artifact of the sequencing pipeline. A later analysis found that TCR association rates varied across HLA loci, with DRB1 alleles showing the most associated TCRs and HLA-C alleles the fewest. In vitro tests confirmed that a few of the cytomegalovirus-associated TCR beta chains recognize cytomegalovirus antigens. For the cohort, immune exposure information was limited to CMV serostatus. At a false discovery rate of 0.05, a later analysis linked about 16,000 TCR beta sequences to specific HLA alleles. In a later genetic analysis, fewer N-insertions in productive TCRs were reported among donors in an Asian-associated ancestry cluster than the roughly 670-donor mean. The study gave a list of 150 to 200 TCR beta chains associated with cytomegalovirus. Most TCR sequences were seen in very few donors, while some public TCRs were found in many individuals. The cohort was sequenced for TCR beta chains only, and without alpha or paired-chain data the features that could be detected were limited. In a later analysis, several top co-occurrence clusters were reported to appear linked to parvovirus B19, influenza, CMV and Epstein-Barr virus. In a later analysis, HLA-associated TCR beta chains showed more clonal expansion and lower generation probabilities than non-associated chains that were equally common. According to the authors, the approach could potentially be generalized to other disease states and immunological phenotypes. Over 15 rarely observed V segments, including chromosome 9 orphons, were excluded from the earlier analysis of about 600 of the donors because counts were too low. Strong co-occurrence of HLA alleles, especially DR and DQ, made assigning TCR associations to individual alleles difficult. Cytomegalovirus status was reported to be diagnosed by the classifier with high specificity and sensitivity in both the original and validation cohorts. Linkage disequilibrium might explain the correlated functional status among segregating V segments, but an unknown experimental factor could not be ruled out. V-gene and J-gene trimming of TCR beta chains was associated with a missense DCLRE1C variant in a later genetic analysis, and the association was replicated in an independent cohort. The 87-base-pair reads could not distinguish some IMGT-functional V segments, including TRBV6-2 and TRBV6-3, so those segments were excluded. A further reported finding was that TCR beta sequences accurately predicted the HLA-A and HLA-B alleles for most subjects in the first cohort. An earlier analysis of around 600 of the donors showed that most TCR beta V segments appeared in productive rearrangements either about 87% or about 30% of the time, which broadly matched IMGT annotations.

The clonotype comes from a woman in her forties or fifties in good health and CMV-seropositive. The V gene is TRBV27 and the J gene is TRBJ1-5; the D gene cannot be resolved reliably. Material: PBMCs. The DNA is TGTGCCAGCAGTTTAGGCAGCGGTAGCAATCAGCCCCAGCATTTT. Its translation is CASSLGSGSNQPQHF.